This is a list of T cell receptor beta chains from one sample in a study of cytomegalovirus exposure and HLA in healthy donors. Sequencing was performed with immunoSEQ multiplex PCR; in TCRdb, only in-frame clones are kept and a portion is missing. The table lists approximately 210,000 clones, 79% of them singletons, with 1.5% in the top ten. Sequencing was performed on PBMCs. These receptors all come from a girl between 5 and 17 years old in good health and CMV-seropositive. The CDR3 runs from the conserved cysteine through the conserved F or W. The D gene is left open where the match is weak. Clone size is not always given. Where it is, it says once, few, many or a class for expanded clones.

j_call d_call clone_size v_call cdr3_aa cdr3_nt
TRBJ2-7 - - TRBV7-9 CASSPQTATFPYEQYF TGTGCCAGCAGCCCACAGACAGCCACTTTTCCCTACGAGCAGTACTTC
TRBJ1-2 - - TRBV28 CASSLSAGRPGYTF TGTGCCAGCAGTTTATCGGCAGGCCGTCCTGGCTACACCTTC
TRBJ2-2 - - TRBV5-1 CASSLGGAGELFF TGCGCCAGCAGCTTGGGGGGGGCCGGGGAGCTGTTTTTT
TRBJ2-7 - - TRBV19 CASSRAGFYEQYF TGTGCCAGTAGTCGTGCAGGGTTCTACGAGCAGTACTTC
TRBJ1-4 - - TRBV4-3 CASGRGPNEKLFF TGCGCCAGCGGGAGGGGCCCTAATGAAAAACTGTTTTTT
TRBJ2-7 - - TRBV5-4 CASSLGGGRAYEQYF TGTGCCAGCAGCTTGGGGGGCGGCAGAGCCTACGAGCAGTACTTC
TRBJ2-5 TRBD1 - TRBV6-5 CASRQTGVGETQYF TGTGCCAGCAGACAAACAGGGGTTGGTGAGACCCAGTACTTC
TRBJ1-5 - - TRBV6-1 CASSELSVVGQPQHF TGTGCCAGCAGTGAACTGTCGGTAGTTGGTCAGCCCCAGCATTTT
TRBJ1-6 TRBD1 - TRBV10-3 CAVHRGTNSPLHF TGTGCCGTCCACAGGGGGACTAATTCACCCCTCCACTTT
TRBJ2-2 - few TRBV11-3 CASSSVAPTNTGELFF TGTGCCAGCAGCTCAGTAGCGCCGACGAACACCGGGGAGCTGTTTTTT
TRBJ1-4 TRBD1 - TRBV7-9 CASRGDRDTNEKLFF TGTGCCAGCAGAGGGGACAGGGATACTAATGAAAAACTGTTTTTT
TRBJ2-7 - - TRBV18 CASSPYSPWSEQYF TGTGCCAGCTCACCATACTCCCCGTGGAGCGAGCAGTACTTC
TRBJ2-3 TRBD1 - TRBV7-2 CASSIGQGDASVDTQYF TGTGCCAGCAGCATAGGACAGGGGGACGCTTCCGTAGATACGCAGTATTTT
TRBJ2-1 - - TRBV25-1 CASSAPSYNEQFF TGTGCCAGCAGTGCCCCATCCTACAATGAGCAGTTCTTC
TRBJ2-7 TRBD1 - TRBV2 CASTGRRQPGQGMGNVYEQYF TGTGCCAGCACGGGGCGCCGGCAACCGGGACAGGGCATGGGTAACGTTTACGAGCAGTACTTC
TRBJ2-3 TRBD2 - TRBV7-8 CASSLARGADTQYF TGTGCCAGCAGCTTGGCGCGGGGGGCGGATACGCAGTATTTT
TRBJ2-2 TRBD1 - TRBV29-1 CSADRDRANGELFF TGCAGCGCCGACCGGGACAGGGCAAACGGGGAGCTGTTTTTT
TRBJ1-3 - - TRBV7-6 CASTPGSYSGNTIYF TGTGCCAGCACCCCCGGTTCTTACTCGGGAAACACCATATATTTT
TRBJ2-2 TRBD2 - TRBV19 CASSVRGENTGELFF TGTGCCAGTAGTGTTCGGGGGGAGAACACCGGGGAGCTGTTTTTT
TRBJ2-5 - few TRBV11-3 CASSLEWGRLATQETQYF TGTGCCAGCAGCTTAGAGTGGGGTCGGCTAGCAACCCAAGAGACCCAGTACTTC
TRBJ2-1 TRBD2 few TRBV5-1 CASSSGTSGDSQFF TGCGCCAGCAGCTCCGGGACTAGCGGGGACTCGCAGTTCTTC
TRBJ2-3 TRBD2 - TRBV2 CTSPGAGGTTVYDTQYF TGTACTTCCCCGGGAGCGGGGGGTACTACGGTCTACGATACGCAGTATTTT
TRBJ1-1 TRBD1 - TRBV7-2 CASSSDRFTSFGAFF TGTGCCAGCAGCTCGGACAGGTTTACCTCTTTTGGGGCTTTCTTT
TRBJ1-6 - - TRBV5-5 CASSRGGSYNSPLHF TGTGCCAGCAGCAGAGGGGGCTCCTATAATTCACCCCTCCACTTT
TRBJ2-2 TRBD1 few TRBV5-4 CASSFRQGYTGELFF TGTGCCAGCAGCTTCAGACAGGGTTACACCGGGGAGCTGTTTTTT
TRBJ2-5 - - TRBV5-1 CASSLALPGETQYF TGCGCCAGCAGCTTGGCTTTACCAGGGGAGACCCAGTACTTC
TRBJ1-5 - - TRBV4-1 CASSPRLSAEPQHF TGCGCCAGCAGCCCTCGGTTAAGTGCTGAGCCCCAGCATTTT
TRBJ1-2 TRBD1 - TRBV9 CASSVEQGVNYGYTF TGTGCCAGCAGCGTAGAACAGGGGGTGAACTATGGCTACACCTTC
TRBJ2-2 - - TRBV18 CASSPPQGREVGELFF TGTGCCAGCTCACCGCCCCAAGGCAGGGAAGTCGGGGAGCTGTTTTTT
TRBJ1-6 - few TRBV19 CASSVSGRGRTSSYNSPLHF TGTGCCAGCAGCGTATCCGGCAGGGGTAGAACTAGCTCCTATAATTCACCCCTCCACTTT
TRBJ2-2 TRBD1 - TRBV19 CASSIDKGAVAGELFF TGTGCCAGTAGTATAGATAAGGGGGCCGTAGCCGGGGAGCTGTTTTTT
TRBJ2-2 TRBD2 - TRBV7-2 CASSLTGLAGGHTGELFF TGTGCCAGCAGCTTAACGGGACTAGCGGGGGGGCACACCGGGGAGCTGTTTTTT
TRBJ2-5 TRBD2 - TRBV7-8 CASSPGIGLIAGPQETQYF TGTGCCAGCAGCCCGGGCATTGGGTTAATAGCGGGGCCTCAAGAGACCCAGTACTTC
TRBJ1-1 TRBD1 few TRBV7-9 CASSLDRVLAFF TGTGCCAGCAGCCTTGACAGGGTTTTGGCTTTCTTT
TRBJ2-7 - - TRBV5-6 CASSWSSYEQYF TGTGCCAGCAGCTGGAGCTCCTACGAGCAGTACTTC
TRBJ2-7 TRBD2 - TRBV29-1 CSVEGGVAGSYEQYF TGCAGCGTTGAAGGAGGGGTAGCGGGGTCCTACGAGCAGTACTTC
TRBJ1-2 TRBD1 few TRBV5-3 CARSSHTGTVKRTF TGTGCCAGAAGCTCCCACACCGGGACAGTTAAGCGCACCTTC
TRBJ2-2 TRBD1 - TRBV10-1 CASSEWKGAKADTGELFF TGCGCCAGCAGTGAGTGGAAGGGGGCAAAGGCGGACACCGGGGAGCTGTTTTTT
TRBJ1-1 - - TRBV29-1 CSVVFSRRTEAFF TGCAGCGTTGTGTTCTCCAGGAGGACTGAAGCTTTCTTT
TRBJ2-7 TRBD2 - TRBV30 CAWRLAGASGEQYF TGTGCCTGGAGACTAGCGGGGGCCTCTGGGGAGCAGTACTTC
TRBJ1-2 TRBD1 few TRBV6-5 CASRGDRAGGYTF TGTGCCAGCAGGGGGGACAGGGCTGGTGGCTACACCTTC
TRBJ2-3 TRBD1 once TRBV10-3 CAISGKTGFVADTQYF TGTGCCATCAGTGGGAAGACAGGGTTCGTAGCAGATACGCAGTATTTT
TRBJ2-7 - - TRBV6-5 CASSYLTEGSYEQYF TGTGCCAGCAGTTACTTGACAGAAGGCTCCTACGAGCAGTACTTC
TRBJ2-7 TRBD1 - TRBV5-1 CASSHGTDLILEQYF TGCGCCAGCAGCCATGGGACAGACCTCATTCTCGAGCAGTACTTC
TRBJ2-1 - - TRBV5-8 CASSLVTGYNEQFF TGTGCCAGCAGCTTGGTCACAGGCTACAATGAGCAGTTCTTC
TRBJ2-5 - - TRBV6-6 CASGAGQETQYF TGTGCCAGCGGGGCAGGGCAAGAGACCCAGTACTTC
TRBJ1-4 - - TRBV6-6 CASSRGIGEKLFF TGTGCCAGCAGCAGGGGTATTGGGGAAAAACTGTTTTTT
TRBJ2-5 TRBD2 - TRBV15 CATSRASGGASQYF TGTGCCACCAGCAGAGCGTCGGGAGGAGCGTCCCAGTACTTC
TRBJ2-5 - once TRBV27 CASSLSPLAQETQYF TGTGCCAGCAGTTTAAGCCCGCTCGCACAAGAGACCCAGTACTTC
TRBJ2-7 - - TRBV6-5 CASSRTGSSSYEQYF TGTGCCAGCAGCCGAACAGGATCATCCTCCTACGAGCAGTACTTC
TRBJ1-6 TRBD1 - TRBV10-2 CASMTPGQGSSPLHF TGCGCCAGCATGACCCCGGGACAGGGTAGTTCACCCCTCCACTTT
TRBJ1-1 TRBD1 - TRBV10-2 CASSDPSTGNLAFF TGCGCCAGCAGTGACCCCTCGACAGGGAATCTGGCTTTCTTT